What follows are 21 T cell receptor beta chains derived from one specimen sequenced in a study of shared clonotypes between healthy human individuals. The data were produced by immunoSEQ multiplex PCR, yet TCRdb's version contains in-frame clones alone and is incomplete. This sample carries 2,500,000 or so clones, roughly 92% of them seen once, and the ten largest clones take around 0.15%. The source material was naive CD4+ T cells sorted from blood. As for subset: CD45RA+ positively selected. These receptors were taken from a man younger than 35 in good health.

The chain uses TRBV27 and TRBJ2-3; D gene ambiguous. This CDR3 comprises 13 residues. V lost 6 bases and J 0 bases, leaving 7 bases between the germline ends. CDR1 and CDR2 (germline): MNHEY, SMNVEV (reference sequence). The CDR3 coding sequence is TGTGCCAGCAGCCATGCTAGCACAGATACGCAGTATTTT. This gives the protein CASSHASTDTQYF.

This clone was recorded once. The chain uses TRBV11-3 and TRBJ2-3; 10 nucleotides line up with TRBD2. V was clipped by 3 bases and J by 0 bases; unmatched bases: 0. This CDR3 is 15 amino acids long. Per the germline V gene, CDR1 is SGHNT and CDR2 is YENEEA. CDR3 loop: CASSFSGGSTDTQYF. The CDR3 DNA follows: TGTGCCAGCAGCTTTAGCGGGGGGAGCACAGATACGCAGTATTTT. Variable domain in full (rest from reference TRBV11-3 and TRBJ2-3): EAGVVQSPRYKIIEKKQPVAFWCNPISGHNTLYWYLQNLGQGPELLIRYENEEAVDDSQLPKDRFSAERLKGVDSTLKIQPAELGDSAVYLCASSFSGGSTDTQYFGPGTRLTVL.

The V call is TRBV25-1, the J call TRBJ1-6; 7 positions agree with TRBD1. Germline assignment: CDR1 MGHDK and CDR2 SYGVNS. The CDR3 length is 15 residues. Trimming took 2 bases from V and 9 from J; bases not matched to a gene: 7. Here the CDR3 DNA reads TGTGCCAGCAGTGAAACAGGGGTAAATGGTTCACCCCTCCACTTT. As protein: CASSETGVNGSPLHF.

The count of this clone is one. The CDR3 DNA is TGTGCCAGCGTAAGACTAGCGGGTTACGAGCAGTACTTC. It translates to CASVRLAGYEQYF. The chain recombines TRBV6-5 with TRBJ2-7, with 10 bases that match TRBD2. Germline trimming cut 8 bases from V and 4 bases from J; bases unmatched to any gene: 5. The CDR3 has 13 residues. Germline V CDR1 and CDR2: MNHEY, SVGAGI.

Regarding this clone: Other nucleotide sequences from this sample produce the same CDR3. The chain links TRBV7-2 to TRBJ1-3; the D is unclear. V lost 3 bases and J 4 bases, leaving 4 bases between the germline ends. Looked up from germline, CDR1 is SGHTA and CDR2 is FQGNSA. The CDR3 covers 12 residues. CDR3 nucleotides: TGTGCCAGCAGCTTCGTAGGAAACACCATATATTTT. Translation gives CASSFVGNTIYF.

This chain connects TRBV7-9 to TRBJ2-7, with D possibly TRBD2 on 6 matching bases. The CDR3 loop spans 15 amino acids. Trimming pared 5 bases from V and 3 bases from J, leaving 17 bases between. Germline-derived CDR1 and CDR2 are SEHNR and FQNEAQ (reference sequence). CDR3: CASSRWGDSDYEQYF. The CDR3 DNA sequence: TGTGCCAGCAGCCGATGGGGGGACTCCGACTACGAGCAGTACTTC.

The V call is TRBV5-5, the J call TRBJ1-1; TRBD1 might be the D (5 bases). There are 15 residues in the CDR3. In germline, CDR1 is SGHKS, CDR2 YYEKEE (reference sequence). Between the trimmed V and J ends, which lost 3 bases and 0 bases, there was a span of 12 bases. The CDR3: CASSSTPGLNTEAFF. Written as DNA, the CDR3 is TGTGCCAGCAGCTCGACGCCGGGGCTGAACACTGAAGCTTTCTTT. The full variable domain, in which reference TRBV5-5 and TRBJ1-1 provide the parts outside the CDR3, is DAGVTQSPTHLIKTRGQQVTLRCSPISGHKSVSWYQQVLGQGPQFIFQYYEKEERGRGNFPDRFSARQFPNYSSELNVNALLLGDSALYLCASSSTPGLNTEAFFGQGTRLTVV.

The chain employs TRBV5-5 and TRBJ2-6; D unclear. Deletions cut 3 bases from V and 0 bases from J, with 10 bases between. The CDR3 loop spans 16 amino acids. In germline, CDR1 is SGHKS, CDR2 YYEKEE (reference sequence). The CDR3: CASSSVEYSGANVLTF. In nucleotides, the CDR3 is TGTGCCAGCAGCTCGGTGGAGTACTCTGGGGCCAACGTCCTGACTTTC.

V and J are TRBV30 and TRBJ2-5, with a tentative D call TRBD1 (5 bases). The DNA end favors TRBJ2-7, so the J call may be wrong. The CDR3 totals 11 residues. Germline loops: CDR1 GTSNPN, CDR2 SVGIG (reference sequence). CDR3: CASKTDYEQYF. The CDR3 DNA is TGTGCCTCGAAGACAGACTACGAGCAGTACTTC.

This clone was seen a single time. This sequence joins TRBV5-4 and TRBJ2-2; D unresolved. The CDR3 totals 14 residues. CDR1 is SGHNT, CDR2 YYREEE, per germline (reference sequence). V lost 2 bases and J 4 bases, leaving 9 bases between the germline ends. Here the CDR3 DNA reads TGTGCCAGCAGCTTAGGCTTACCCACCGGGGAGCTGTTTTTT. Protein product: CASSLGLPTGELFF. The complete variable domain, with remaining parts taken from reference TRBV5-4 and TRBJ2-2, reads ETGVTQSPTHLIKTRGQQVTLRCSSQSGHNTVSWYQQALGQGPQFIFQYYREEENGRGNFPPRFSGLQFPNYSSELNVNALELDDSALYLCASSLGLPTGELFFGEGSRLTVL.

This sequence joins TRBV30 and TRBJ2-5; 8 nucleotides match TRBD2. V gave up 4 bases and J gave up 0 bases; unmatched junction bases: 7. CDR3 length: 15 amino acids. Germline loops: CDR1 GTSNPN, CDR2 SVGIG (reference sequence). CDR3 sequence (DNA): TGTGCCTGGATGTTAGCGGGATGGTACCAAGAGACCCAGTACTTC. Its protein is CAWMLAGWYQETQYF.

As for this clone: Other DNA sequences from this sample encode an identical CDR3 as well. The chain employs TRBV7-2 and TRBJ1-1; no firm D call. The germline V gene encodes CDR1 SGHTA and CDR2 FQGNSA. The CDR3 contains 15 residues. Trimming pared 1 base from V and 0 bases from J, leaving 9 bases between. The CDR3 DNA reads as TGTGCCAGCAGCTTAGGGGCAGGTATGAACACTGAAGCTTTCTTT. Translating it yields CASSLGAGMNTEAFF.

The rearrangement joins TRBV2 to TRBJ1-5; no definite D call. The germline CDR1 and CDR2 sequences are SNHLY and FYNNEI. The CDR3 sequence is 15 residues long. Between the trimmed V and J ends, which lost 1 base and 6 bases, there was a span of 13 bases. Here the CDR3 reads CASSEGRYSSQPQHF. The CDR3 nucleotides read TGTGCCAGCAGTGAAGGACGGTATTCCAGTCAGCCCCAGCATTTT.

On this clone itself: This specimen includes other DNA sequences encoding the same CDR3. The chain recombines TRBV5-1 with TRBJ2-5, with 9 bases lining up with TRBD1. From germline, CDR1 is SGHRS and CDR2 YFSETQ. With V trimmed by 3 bases and J by 1 base, 1 base remained unmatched. This CDR3 has 14 residues. The CDR3 region has the DNA TGCGCCAGCAGCTGGGGACAGGGCCAAGAGACCCAGTACTTC. It encodes CASSWGQGQETQYF.

V and J are TRBV28 and TRBJ1-1; 9 bases line up with TRBD1. CDR1 MDHEN and CDR2 SYDVKM come from the germline V gene. The CDR3 runs 12 residues. The V and J ends lost 3 bases and 8 bases, in that order; junction bases with no gene match: 1. The CDR3 loop is CASSFGTGEAFF. The CDR3 coding sequence is TGTGCCAGCAGTTTTGGGACAGGGGAAGCTTTCTTT.

As to this clone: The same CDR3 arises from other DNA sequences in this sample as well. This sequence joins TRBV10-3 and TRBJ1-1; D is unclear. This CDR3 comprises 12 residues. Looked up from germline, CDR1 is ENHRY and CDR2 is SYGVKD. Trimming cost V 4 bases and J 4 bases, with 7 bases left between them. CDR3 in amino acids: CAISARGTEAFF. The CDR3 nucleotides read TGTGCCATCAGTGCCCGGGGCACTGAAGCTTTCTTT.

The CDR3 DNA follows: TGTGCCATCAGTAAGGCCGTAGCAGATACGCAGTATTTT. It specifies CAISKAVADTQYF. The V and J genes are TRBV10-3 and TRBJ2-3; D not certain. V lost 5 bases and J 4 bases, leaving 10 bases between the germline ends. CDR3 length: 13 residues. Germline CDR1 ENHRY, CDR2 SYGVKD.

On this clone: Distinct nucleotide sequences in the sample also encode this CDR3. The chain joins TRBV5-1 to TRBJ2-5; D may be TRBD2 (5 bases). V lost 3 bases and J lost 5, with 11 bases in between. This CDR3 contains 13 residues. CDR1 SGHRS and CDR2 YFSETQ come from the germline V gene. CDR3 loop: CASSSGGSETQYF. The CDR3 DNA sequence: TGCGCCAGCAGCTCAGGAGGCTCGGAGACCCAGTACTTC.

The chain links TRBV19 to TRBJ2-5, with D uncertain. This CDR3 is built from 13 residues. V lost 3 bases and J 4 bases, leaving 9 bases between the germline ends. In germline, CDR1 is LNHDA, CDR2 SQIVND (reference sequence). The CDR3 bases are TGTGCCAGTAGTATGGGCAGCCGAGAGACCCAGTACTTC. This codes for CASSMGSRETQYF.

With regard to this clone: The sample carries other DNA sequences with the same CDR3. V is TRBV5-4 and J is TRBJ2-7, with 10 bases fitting TRBD1. Per the germline V gene, CDR1 is SGHNT and CDR2 is YYREEE (reference sequence). J was trimmed by 1 base and V by 4 bases; bases with no gene match: 5. This CDR3 is 15 amino acids long. The CDR3 DNA is TGTGCCAGCAGCCCCCCGGGACAGGGGTCCTACGAGCAGTACTTC. Translation gives CASSPPGQGSYEQYF.

The chain employs TRBV7-9 and TRBJ2-3, with D possibly TRBD1 on 5 matching bases. Trimming cost V 5 bases and J 0 bases, with 9 bases left between them. CDR3 length: 14 amino acids. Germline V gene sequence: CDR1 SEHNR, CDR2 FQNEAQ (reference sequence). CDR3 sequence: CASSTDKSTDTQYF. As DNA, the CDR3 is TGTGCCAGCAGCACGGACAAAAGCACAGATACGCAGTATTTT.